This T cell receptor (beta chain) was obtained from a study of Graves' ophthalmopathy and Graves' hyperthyroidism. Study-wide findings and caveats: The majority of expanded thyroid clonotypes above 0.001 frequency also occurred in blood. Ophthalmopathy could be told apart from stable hyperthyroidism by a 13-signature model (approximately 91% sensitivity, about 81% specificity).

Other autoimmune diseases, uncontrolled infections, pregnancy or lactation led to the exclusion of patients. PBMCs were isolated from a roughly 9.6 ml sample of fresh peripheral blood. For repertoire sequencing, the TCR beta CDR3 regions were amplified from RNA transcripts. First-round RT-PCR employed HTBI primers, with a second-round multiplex PCR after it. TCRdb ran MiXCR on the multiplex PCR reads and lists one entry per CDR3 protein. The sample records 150,000 to 200,000 distinct CDR3 sequences, approximately 40% being singletons. This clonotype was counted at least ten times. The antigen is undetermined. The TCR comes from a woman aged 40 to 50 with Graves' ophthalmopathy. The sequenced sample consisted of peripheral blood.

In nucleotides, the CDR3 is TGTGCCAGCAGTAGGAGACAGGGGACCACCGGGGAGCTGTTTTTT. This codes for CASSRRQGTTGELFF. The rearrangement joins TRBV28 to TRBJ2-2, with 8 bases fitting TRBD1. Germline values: CDR1 MDHEN, CDR2 SYDVKM. The junction had 6 bases not matched to a gene; V was cut back by 5 bases and J by 4 bases. The CDR3 contains 15 residues.